The rows below give T cell receptor beta chains drawn from one sample of a study of T-cell reconstitution after alpha-beta-depleted transplantation in children. TCRdb reanalysed the PCR reads using MiXCR and keeps one entry per CDR3 protein. The sample has 280,000 or so distinct CDR3 sequences, approximately 10% seen once. The sample consisted of peripheral blood, taken 180 days after TCRalphabeta/CD19-depleted stem cell transplant. The receptors shown here come from a male patient aged 2-15 years who had a stem cell transplant for chronic granulomatous disease, so the T cells may come from the graft donor. Each CDR3 is given with its conserved first and last residue. The order of the fields is clone size, J gene, V gene, D gene, CDR3 DNA, CDR3 protein. D genes are given only for firm matches. Clone size is given for some rows only: seen once, a few or many times, or a class if the clone is expanded.

abundance: many; j_gene: TRBJ2-2; v_gene: TRBV11-2; d_gene: NA; CDR3nt: TGTGCCAGCAGCTTAGAAGGAGACAACACCGGGGAGCTGTTTTTT; CDR3aa: CASSLEGDNTGELFF
abundance: many; j_gene: TRBJ2-3; v_gene: TRBV7-2; d_gene: TRBD2; CDR3nt: TGTGCCAGCAGCGACCAACTAGCGGGGGGTGCAGATACGCAGTATTTT; CDR3aa: CASSDQLAGGADTQYF
abundance: NA; j_gene: TRBJ1-1; v_gene: TRBV12-3/TRBV12-4; d_gene: NA; CDR3nt: TGTGCCAGCAGGGACACTTTGAACACTGAAGCTTTCTTT; CDR3aa: CASRDTLNTEAFF
abundance: many; j_gene: TRBJ2-3; v_gene: TRBV20-1; d_gene: NA; CDR3nt: TGCAGTGCTCCCCGGAGTGGAGATACGCAGTATTTT; CDR3aa: CSAPRSGDTQYF
abundance: many; j_gene: TRBJ1-3; v_gene: TRBV29-1; d_gene: NA; CDR3nt: TGCAGCGTTGGAAAGGGCGCGGGAAACACCATATATTTT; CDR3aa: CSVGKGAGNTIYF
abundance: many; j_gene: TRBJ2-1; v_gene: TRBV29-1; d_gene: TRBD2; CDR3nt: TGCAGCGTTCGACTAGCGGGAATGAACAATGAGCAGTTCTTC; CDR3aa: CSVRLAGMNNEQFF
abundance: many; j_gene: TRBJ2-2; v_gene: TRBV29-1; d_gene: NA; CDR3nt: TGCAGCGGCCACCGGGCAGGGACCGGGGAGCTGTTTTTT; CDR3aa: CSGHRAGTGELFF
abundance: many; j_gene: TRBJ2-1; v_gene: TRBV10-2; d_gene: TRBD2; CDR3nt: TGCGCCAGCAGCGGGAGGTGGTCCTACAATGAGCAGTTCTTC; CDR3aa: CASSGRWSYNEQFF
abundance: many; j_gene: TRBJ2-7; v_gene: TRBV7-6; d_gene: TRBD1; CDR3nt: TGTGCCAGCAGCACGGGACAGTCTCGCGAGCAGTACTTC; CDR3aa: CASSTGQSREQYF
abundance: many; j_gene: TRBJ2-1; v_gene: TRBV12-3/TRBV12-4; d_gene: NA; CDR3nt: TGTGCCAGCAGTTTAGTAGGACAACTTATGAATGAGCAGTTCTTC; CDR3aa: CASSLVGQLMNEQFF
abundance: many; j_gene: TRBJ2-7; v_gene: TRBV15; d_gene: NA; CDR3nt: TGTGCCACCAGCTCACAGGGTGGCTACGAGCAGTACTTC; CDR3aa: CATSSQGGYEQYF
abundance: NA; j_gene: TRBJ2-3; v_gene: TRBV19; d_gene: TRBD2; CDR3nt: TGTGCCAGTAGTATCGGAGCGGGAGTCGTTACGCAGTATTTT; CDR3aa: CASSIGAGVVTQYF
abundance: many; j_gene: TRBJ2-2; v_gene: TRBV20-1; d_gene: NA; CDR3nt: TGCAGTGCTGGCAGGGGTGGGAACACCGGGGAGCTGTTTTTT; CDR3aa: CSAGRGGNTGELFF
abundance: many; j_gene: TRBJ2-3; v_gene: TRBV9; d_gene: TRBD1; CDR3nt: TGTGCCAGCAGCCCATCGGACAGGGGGCTAGATACGCAGTATTTT; CDR3aa: CASSPSDRGLDTQYF
abundance: many; j_gene: TRBJ2-3; v_gene: TRBV12-3/TRBV12-4; d_gene: TRBD1; CDR3nt: TGTGCCAGCAGTAGACAGGGGCCGCAGTATTTT; CDR3aa: CASSRQGPQYF
abundance: many; j_gene: TRBJ2-1; v_gene: TRBV29-1; d_gene: NA; CDR3nt: TGCAGCGTTGAAATGGGGAAAGGAGGACGGGATGAGCAGTTCTTC; CDR3aa: CSVEMGKGGRDEQFF
abundance: few; j_gene: TRBJ2-1; v_gene: TRBV20-1; d_gene: TRBD2; CDR3nt: TGCAGTGCTAGGAGCGGGGGGGCCTCTTACTCCTACAATGAGCAGTTCTTC; CDR3aa: CSARSGGASYSYNEQFF
abundance: many; j_gene: TRBJ2-4; v_gene: TRBV12-3/TRBV12-4; d_gene: NA; CDR3nt: TGTGCCAGCAGTTTCAGGTCAGGGATCGAAAACATTCAGTACTTC; CDR3aa: CASSFRSGIENIQYF
abundance: many; j_gene: TRBJ1-5; v_gene: TRBV20-1; d_gene: TRBD1; CDR3nt: TGCAGTGCTAGATACGGGACAGATCCCAATCAGCCCCAGCATTTT; CDR3aa: CSARYGTDPNQPQHF
abundance: many; j_gene: TRBJ1-6; v_gene: TRBV5-1; d_gene: NA; CDR3nt: TGCGCCAGCAGCTTGAACGGCTCACCCCTCCACTTT; CDR3aa: CASSLNGSPLHF
abundance: many; j_gene: TRBJ2-7; v_gene: TRBV7-2; d_gene: TRBD1; CDR3nt: TGTGCCAGCAGCTTGGACAGGGGCCCTTTTTACGAGCAGTACTTC; CDR3aa: CASSLDRGPFYEQYF
abundance: many; j_gene: TRBJ2-1; v_gene: TRBV5-1; d_gene: TRBD2; CDR3nt: TGCGCCAGCAGCTTGGCGGGCCTAGCGGGAGTGTACAATGAGCAGTTCTTC; CDR3aa: CASSLAGLAGVYNEQFF
abundance: NA; j_gene: TRBJ2-2; v_gene: TRBV20-1; d_gene: TRBD2; CDR3nt: TGCAGTGCTAGTCCGGCGGGGGGCCCCACCGGGGAGCTGTTTTTT; CDR3aa: CSASPAGGPTGELFF
abundance: many; j_gene: TRBJ2-3; v_gene: TRBV12-3/TRBV12-4; d_gene: TRBD1; CDR3nt: TGTGCCAGCAGCCAGACAGGGCCCACAGATACGCAGTATTTT; CDR3aa: CASSQTGPTDTQYF
abundance: many; j_gene: TRBJ2-5; v_gene: TRBV7-3; d_gene: TRBD2; CDR3nt: TGTGCCAGCAGCTTACTAGCGGGGATTACCGACGGAGAGACCCAGTACTTC; CDR3aa: CASSLLAGITDGETQYF
abundance: many; j_gene: TRBJ1-5; v_gene: TRBV10-3; d_gene: NA; CDR3nt: TGTGCCATCGGTCGTAGCAATCAGCCCCAGCATTTT; CDR3aa: CAIGRSNQPQHF
abundance: NA; j_gene: TRBJ2-6; v_gene: TRBV12-3/TRBV12-4; d_gene: NA; CDR3nt: TGTGCCAGCGGACCCACTGGGGCCAACGTCCTGACTTTC; CDR3aa: CASGPTGANVLTF
abundance: many; j_gene: TRBJ2-5; v_gene: TRBV12-3/TRBV12-4; d_gene: NA; CDR3nt: TGTGCCAGCAGTTTAGATTGGGTTGGAGAGACCCAGTACTTC; CDR3aa: CASSLDWVGETQYF
abundance: many; j_gene: TRBJ1-3; v_gene: TRBV20-1; d_gene: NA; CDR3nt: TGCAGTGCTAGAGGGCGGGGGGCGGATGGAAACACCATATATTTT; CDR3aa: CSARGRGADGNTIYF
abundance: many; j_gene: TRBJ2-1; v_gene: TRBV20-1; d_gene: NA; CDR3nt: TGCAGTGCTAGAGCCCATGGGAGCGACAATGAGCAGTTCTTC; CDR3aa: CSARAHGSDNEQFF
abundance: many; j_gene: TRBJ2-7; v_gene: TRBV3-1; d_gene: NA; CDR3nt: TGTGCCAGCAGCCAAAAGTCCTCCCAGTCGACGCAGGGTAGGAACGAGCAGTACTTC; CDR3aa: CASSQKSSQSTQGRNEQYF
abundance: many; j_gene: TRBJ2-7; v_gene: TRBV28; d_gene: TRBD2; CDR3nt: TGTGCCAGCAGTTTACCTACTAGCGACGAGCAGTACTTC; CDR3aa: CASSLPTSDEQYF
abundance: many; j_gene: TRBJ2-5; v_gene: TRBV4-2; d_gene: TRBD2; CDR3nt: TGTGCCAGCAGCCAAAGACTAGCGGGAACCCAAGAGACCCAGTACTTC; CDR3aa: CASSQRLAGTQETQYF
abundance: many; j_gene: TRBJ2-3; v_gene: TRBV7-9; d_gene: TRBD2; CDR3nt: TGTGCCAGCAGCTTAACGCGCGGGACTATCACAGATACGCAGTATTTT; CDR3aa: CASSLTRGTITDTQYF
abundance: many; j_gene: TRBJ1-5; v_gene: TRBV25-1; d_gene: NA; CDR3nt: TGTGCCAGCAGTGGGATTGGGGCTCTTCAGCCCCAGCATTTT; CDR3aa: CASSGIGALQPQHF
abundance: many; j_gene: TRBJ2-1; v_gene: TRBV3-1; d_gene: TRBD2; CDR3nt: TGTGCCAGCAGCCAAGAACCGGGGGGGCGGGCTTACAATGAGCAGTTCTTC; CDR3aa: CASSQEPGGRAYNEQFF
abundance: many; j_gene: TRBJ2-7; v_gene: TRBV27; d_gene: NA; CDR3nt: TGTGCCAGCAGTTTGACTAGGGGCTCCTACGAGCAGTACTTC; CDR3aa: CASSLTRGSYEQYF
abundance: NA; j_gene: TRBJ1-3; v_gene: TRBV12-3/TRBV12-4; d_gene: NA; CDR3nt: TGTGCCAGCAGTTCGGGCTCTGGAAACACCATATATTTT; CDR3aa: CASSSGSGNTIYF
abundance: many; j_gene: TRBJ2-3; v_gene: TRBV5-5; d_gene: NA; CDR3nt: TGTGCCAGCAGCCGATTTGTTCCGGCTGAGGTATCTACGCAGTATTTT; CDR3aa: CASSRFVPAEVSTQYF
abundance: few; j_gene: TRBJ2-7; v_gene: TRBV2; d_gene: NA; CDR3nt: TGTGCCAGCTGGGGGGGGCAGGCTTGGGAGCAGTACTTC; CDR3aa: CASWGGQAWEQYF
abundance: many; j_gene: TRBJ1-5; v_gene: TRBV5-5; d_gene: NA; CDR3nt: TGTGCCAGCAGCTTCGGGTCAGGTTACAATCAGCCCCAGCATTTT; CDR3aa: CASSFGSGYNQPQHF
abundance: many; j_gene: TRBJ2-5; v_gene: TRBV4-2; d_gene: NA; CDR3nt: TGTGCCAGCAGCCTCGGCCCGGCCCAAGAGACCCAGTACTTC; CDR3aa: CASSLGPAQETQYF
abundance: NA; j_gene: TRBJ1-4; v_gene: TRBV20-1; d_gene: NA; CDR3nt: TGCAGTGCTAGTATACCAGAAAAACTGTTTTTT; CDR3aa: CSASIPEKLFF
abundance: many; j_gene: TRBJ2-7; v_gene: TRBV27; d_gene: NA; CDR3nt: TGTGCCAGCAGCAGATCGCCGTACGAGCAGTACTTC; CDR3aa: CASSRSPYEQYF
abundance: many; j_gene: TRBJ2-1; v_gene: TRBV9; d_gene: TRBD2; CDR3nt: TGTGCCAGCAGCCCCAGCGGGGGGGCCCGCAATGAGCAGTTCTTC; CDR3aa: CASSPSGGARNEQFF
abundance: many; j_gene: TRBJ2-3; v_gene: TRBV15; d_gene: TRBD1; CDR3nt: TGTGCCACCAGCAGGAGACAGGGGGTAACAGATACGCAGTATTTT; CDR3aa: CATSRRQGVTDTQYF
abundance: many; j_gene: TRBJ2-5; v_gene: TRBV6-1; d_gene: NA; CDR3nt: TGTGCCAGCATCAAACCAGGGGCGCGGGAGACCCAGTACTTC; CDR3aa: CASIKPGARETQYF